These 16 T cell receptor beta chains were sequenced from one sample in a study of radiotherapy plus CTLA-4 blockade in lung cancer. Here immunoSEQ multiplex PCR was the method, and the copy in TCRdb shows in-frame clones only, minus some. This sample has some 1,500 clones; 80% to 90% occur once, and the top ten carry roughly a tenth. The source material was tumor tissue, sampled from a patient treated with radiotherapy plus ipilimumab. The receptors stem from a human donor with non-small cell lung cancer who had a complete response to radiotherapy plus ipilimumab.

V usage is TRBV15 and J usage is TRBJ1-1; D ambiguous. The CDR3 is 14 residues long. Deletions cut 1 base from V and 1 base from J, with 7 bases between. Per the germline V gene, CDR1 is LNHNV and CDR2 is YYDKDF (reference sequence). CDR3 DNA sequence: TGTGCCACCAGCAGAGTAGCCCCGAACACTGAAGCTTTCTTT. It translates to CATSRVAPNTEAFF.

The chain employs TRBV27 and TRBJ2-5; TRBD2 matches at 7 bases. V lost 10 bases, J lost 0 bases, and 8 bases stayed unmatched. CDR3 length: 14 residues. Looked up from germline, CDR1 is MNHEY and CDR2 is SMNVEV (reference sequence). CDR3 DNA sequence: TGTGCCAACAGCCGCGGGGGTCACCAAGAGACCCAGTACTTC. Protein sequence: CANSRGGHQETQYF.

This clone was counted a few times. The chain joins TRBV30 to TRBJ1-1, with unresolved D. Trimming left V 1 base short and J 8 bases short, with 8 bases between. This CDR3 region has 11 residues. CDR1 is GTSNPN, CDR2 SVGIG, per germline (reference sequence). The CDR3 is CAWSEQSEAFF. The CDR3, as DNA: TGTGCCTGGAGTGAACAGTCCGAAGCTTTCTTT.

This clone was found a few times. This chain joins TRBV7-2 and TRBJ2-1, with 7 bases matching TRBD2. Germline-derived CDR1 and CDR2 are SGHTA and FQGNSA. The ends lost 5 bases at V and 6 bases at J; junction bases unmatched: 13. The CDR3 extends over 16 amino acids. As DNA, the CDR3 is TGTGCCAGCAGCCGGGGGAAGCTAGCGGTTAGCAATGAGCAGTTCTTC. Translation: CASSRGKLAVSNEQFF.

The CDR3 spells CASSSDRASYGYTF. CDR3 DNA sequence: TGTGCCAGCAGCTCTGACAGGGCTTCCTATGGCTACACCTTC. The rearrangement links TRBV7-9 to TRBJ1-2, with 7 bases fitting TRBD1. The CDR3 consists of 14 residues. The junction had 6 bases not matched to a gene; V was cut back by 4 bases and J by 4 bases. CDR1 and CDR2 from the germline V gene are SEHNR and FQNEAQ (reference sequence). Together with reference TRBV7-9 and TRBJ1-2, the CDR3 gives the full variable domain: DTGVSQNPRHKITKRGQNVTFRCDPISEHNRLYWYRQTLGQGPEFLTYFQNEAQLEKSRLLSDRFSAERPKGSFSTLEIQRTEQGDSAMYLCASSSDRASYGYTFGSGTRLTVV.

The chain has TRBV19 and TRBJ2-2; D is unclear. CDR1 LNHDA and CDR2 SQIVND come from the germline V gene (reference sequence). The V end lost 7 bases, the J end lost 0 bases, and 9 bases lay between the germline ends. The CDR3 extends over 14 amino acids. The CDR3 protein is CASKMGSNTGELFF. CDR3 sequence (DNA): TGTGCCAGTAAGATGGGTTCGAACACCGGGGAGCTGTTTTTT.

The CDR3 reads CASSLEGRYGYTF. CDR3 sequence (DNA): TGCGCCAGCAGCTTGGAGGGTCGGTATGGCTACACCTTC. The chain has TRBV5-1 and TRBJ1-2; D remains ambiguous. Trimming stripped 0 bases from V and 5 bases from J, with 8 bases between. Germline loops: CDR1 SGHRS, CDR2 YFSETQ. The CDR3 runs 13 residues. Full variable domain (missing parts from reference TRBV5-1 and TRBJ1-2): KAGVTQTPRYLIKTRGQQVTLSCSPISGHRSVSWYQQTPGQGLQFLFEYFSETQRNKGNFPGRFSGRQFSNSRSEMNVSTLELGDSALYLCASSLEGRYGYTFGSGTRLTVV.

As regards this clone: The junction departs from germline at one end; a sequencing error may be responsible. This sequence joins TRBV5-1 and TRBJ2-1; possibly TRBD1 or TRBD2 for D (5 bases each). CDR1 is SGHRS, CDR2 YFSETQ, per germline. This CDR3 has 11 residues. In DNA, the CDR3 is TGCGCCAGCAGCCTTGAGGGCAGGGTACTCTTC. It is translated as CASSLEGRVLF.

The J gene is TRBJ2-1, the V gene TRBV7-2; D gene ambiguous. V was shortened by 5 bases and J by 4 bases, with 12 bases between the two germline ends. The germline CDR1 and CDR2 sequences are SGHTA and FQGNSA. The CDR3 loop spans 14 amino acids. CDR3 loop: CASSLGPPYNEQFF. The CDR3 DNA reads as TGTGCCAGCAGCCTCGGGCCGCCTTACAATGAGCAGTTCTTC.

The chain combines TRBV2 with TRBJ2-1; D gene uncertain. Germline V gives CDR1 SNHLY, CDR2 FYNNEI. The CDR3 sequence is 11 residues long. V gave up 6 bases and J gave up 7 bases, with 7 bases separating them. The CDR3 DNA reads TGTGCCAGCAGGTACGATAATGAGCAGTTCTTC. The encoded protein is CASRYDNEQFF. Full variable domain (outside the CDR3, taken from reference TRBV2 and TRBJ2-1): EPEVTQTPSHQVTQMGQEVILRCVPISNHLYFYWYRQILGQKVEFLVSFYNNEISEKSEIFDDQFSVERPDGSNFTLKIRSTKLEDSAMYFCASRYDNEQFFGPGTRLTVL.

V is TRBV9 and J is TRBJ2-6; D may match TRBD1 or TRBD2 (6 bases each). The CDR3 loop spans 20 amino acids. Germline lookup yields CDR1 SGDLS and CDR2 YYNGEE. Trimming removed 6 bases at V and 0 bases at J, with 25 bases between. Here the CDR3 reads CASTGGGAGTSGSGANVLTF. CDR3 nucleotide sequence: TGTGCCAGCACAGGAGGGGGAGCCGGGACCTCCGGCTCTGGGGCCAACGTCCTGACTTTC.

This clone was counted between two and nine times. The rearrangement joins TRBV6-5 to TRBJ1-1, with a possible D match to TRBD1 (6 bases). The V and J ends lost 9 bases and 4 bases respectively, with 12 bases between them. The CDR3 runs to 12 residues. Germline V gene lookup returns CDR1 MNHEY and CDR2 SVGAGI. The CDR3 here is CASQTGVTEAFF. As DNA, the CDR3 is TGTGCCAGTCAGACAGGAGTCACTGAAGCTTTCTTT.

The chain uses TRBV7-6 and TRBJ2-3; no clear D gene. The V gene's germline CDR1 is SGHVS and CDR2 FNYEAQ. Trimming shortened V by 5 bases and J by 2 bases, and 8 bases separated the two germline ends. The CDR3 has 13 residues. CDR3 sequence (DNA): TGTGCCAGCAGCCGCCCGGACACAGATACGCAGTATTTT. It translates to CASSRPDTDTQYF.

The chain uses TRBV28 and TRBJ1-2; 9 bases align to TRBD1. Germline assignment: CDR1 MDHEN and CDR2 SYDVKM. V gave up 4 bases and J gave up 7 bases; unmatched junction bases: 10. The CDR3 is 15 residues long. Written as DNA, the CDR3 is TGTGCCAGCAGTTCCCCGGACAGGGGAGTGTTTGGCTACACCTTC. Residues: CASSSPDRGVFGYTF.

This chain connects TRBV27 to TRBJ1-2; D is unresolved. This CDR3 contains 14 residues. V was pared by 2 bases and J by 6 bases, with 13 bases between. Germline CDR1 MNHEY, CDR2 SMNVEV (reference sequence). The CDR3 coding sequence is TGTGCCAGCAGTTTAACGGAAGTCTCCGATGGCTACACCTTC. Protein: CASSLTEVSDGYTF.

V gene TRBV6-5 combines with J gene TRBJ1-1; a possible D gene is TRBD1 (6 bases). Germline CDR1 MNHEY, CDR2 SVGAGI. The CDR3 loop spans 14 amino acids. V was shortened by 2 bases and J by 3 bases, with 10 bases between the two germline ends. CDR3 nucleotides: TGTGCCAGCAGTTACGGGGACATGGACACTGAAGCTTTCTTT. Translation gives CASSYGDMDTEAFF.